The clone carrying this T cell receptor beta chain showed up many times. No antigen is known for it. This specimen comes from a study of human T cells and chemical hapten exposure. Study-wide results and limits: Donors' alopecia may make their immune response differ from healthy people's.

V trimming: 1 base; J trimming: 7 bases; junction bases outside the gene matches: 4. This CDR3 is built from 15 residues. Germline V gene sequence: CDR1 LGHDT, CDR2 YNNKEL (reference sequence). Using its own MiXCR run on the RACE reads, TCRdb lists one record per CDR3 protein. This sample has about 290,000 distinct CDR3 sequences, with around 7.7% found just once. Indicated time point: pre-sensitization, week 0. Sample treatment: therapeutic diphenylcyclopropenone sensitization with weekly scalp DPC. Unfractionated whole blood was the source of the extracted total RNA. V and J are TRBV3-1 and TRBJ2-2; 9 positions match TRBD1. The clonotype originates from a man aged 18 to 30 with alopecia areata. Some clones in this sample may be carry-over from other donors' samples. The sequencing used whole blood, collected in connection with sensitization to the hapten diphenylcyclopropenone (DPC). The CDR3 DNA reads TGTGCCAGCAGCCAAGGGGACAGGGAGAACGGGGAGCTGTTTTTT. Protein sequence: CASSQGDRENGELFF.